The rows below give T cell receptor beta chains drawn from one sample of a study of blood T cells in healthy people across ages. TCRdb redid the calling of the 5' RACE reads with MiXCR, one entry per CDR3 protein. The sample has about 900,000 distinct CDR3 sequences; around 46% are singletons. The sample was blood. The receptors derive from a man aged 25-40 years in good health. The conserved cysteine and the conserved F or W are not part of the CDR3 here. Fields, in order: clone size, J gene, V gene, CDR3 protein. Clone sizes are given selectively: once, few, many, or a class where the clone is expanded.

>-|TRBJ2-6|TRBV7-8
ASSSERGYRPSGANVLT
>-|TRBJ2-7|TRBV4-1
ASSQAEIAGSYNEQY
>few|TRBJ2-7|TRBV7-2
ASSSAQGIYEQY
>-|TRBJ2-1|TRBV4-1
ASSQVLELAGRNEQF
>few|TRBJ1-5|TRBV15
ATSAGVLGDYSNQPQH
>-|TRBJ1-2|TRBV4-3
ASSQVGPGNYGYT
>-|TRBJ1-6|TRBV20-1
SAAGSDIFTLH
>few|TRBJ1-2|TRBV20-1
SAYRGNYGYT
>-|TRBJ2-1|TRBV5-1
ASSTQGPNEQF
>-|TRBJ1-5|TRBV4-2
ASSWQGVNQPQH
>-|TRBJ1-1|TRBV6-5
ASSPVSPTGTEAF
>-|TRBJ2-7|TRBV13
ASSLVREGTYEQY
>many|TRBJ2-7|TRBV6-2/TRBV6-3
ASSSRGYEQY
>few|TRBJ2-1|TRBV3-1
ASSLFQLTGRYGNEQF
>-|TRBJ1-2|TRBV3-1
ASSQEWGTGYGYT
>-|TRBJ2-1|TRBV20-1
SATIQQNEQF
>few|TRBJ2-7|TRBV29-1
SVGNPGHSSYEQY
>-|TRBJ2-3|TRBV3-1
ASSQVRSGPDTQY
>-|TRBJ2-2|TRBV6-1
ASSGRLAGGTGELF
>few|TRBJ2-7|TRBV27
ASSDNPVYYEQY
>-|TRBJ2-5|TRBV4-1
ASSYSTASQETQY
>few|TRBJ2-5|TRBV6-5
ASSSGSVTQY
>-|TRBJ1-5|TRBV9
ASTRDGSLNQPQH
>-|TRBJ2-1|TRBV6-2/TRBV6-3
ASSYEGLGGNEQF
>few|TRBJ1-1|TRBV5-1
ASSLGHSANTEAF
>few|TRBJ2-3|TRBV28
ASSLFSQQLDTDTQY
>few|TRBJ2-3|TRBV4-2
ASSQDREGPSTDTQY
>-|TRBJ1-3|TRBV20-1
SARDPTGVPGNTIY
>-|TRBJ2-5|TRBV28
ASSSPSGGFETQY
>-|-|TRBV12-3/TRBV12-4
ASSFGQGQYEQY
>few|TRBJ2-3|TRBV20-1
SARRGRVAVGDTQY
>few|TRBJ2-7|TRBV7-9
ASSLWAGEQY
>-|TRBJ2-1|TRBV10-3
AISEVTSGPYNEQF
>many|TRBJ2-7|TRBV4-1
ASSQGTSGGYEQY
>few|TRBJ2-1|TRBV14
ASSQGGRHNEQF
>-|TRBJ2-1|TRBV10-2
ASSESGVGNNEQF
>many|TRBJ2-2|TRBV6-2/TRBV6-3
ASSYYAIGTGELF
>-|TRBJ2-4|TRBV3-1
ASSQEQGIGEQY